The T cell receptor (beta chain) under discussion was sequenced for a study of OX40 agonist ivuxolimab in advanced cancers. A note on the overall study: Ivuxolimab, which targeted the costimulatory receptor OX40 (CD134), was an agonistic, fully human IgG2 monoclonal antibody. Intravenous ivuxolimab was administered to patients every 2 weeks at six dose levels: 0.01, 0.1, 0.3, 1.5, 3 and 10 mg/kg. Among the roughly 54 dose-escalation patients, around 19 had hepatocellular carcinoma, about 15 melanoma, 9 renal cell carcinoma and 9 head and neck cancer. Partial responses occurred in three dose-escalation patients, of whom one had hepatocellular carcinoma and two had cutaneous melanoma. Prior anti-PD-1, anti-PD-L1 or anti-CTLA-4 therapy was permitted, and checkpoint inhibitors had been received by around 40% of dose-escalation patients. In the dose-escalation cohort, 82.7% of patients were male, and the mean age was approximately 55 years, with a range of roughly 20 to 79. The paper reports the monotherapy dose-escalation portion (N of about 56 patients) of the phase I ivuxolimab trial. Peripheral TCRbeta sequencing aimed to test whether ivuxolimab altered TCR sequence diversity and caused clonal T-cell expansion.

Patients with a history of autoimmune disease or receiving systemic immunosuppression were excluded from the trial. Peripheral blood for TCR sequencing was drawn from every dose cohort at baseline, at cycle 4 day 1 and at cycle 7 day 1. The samples were drawn from a first-in-human, open-label, multicenter phase I dose-escalation trial of ivuxolimab. Adults with locally advanced or metastatic head and neck squamous cell, hepatocellular, melanoma or renal cell carcinoma were enrolled in the trial. Before TCR sequencing, CD4+ T cells and CD8+ T cells from peripheral blood were sorted into separate populations. Worth noting for this clone: It has no known antigen specificity. No much larger clone is present one base from it, and per-base qualities are unavailable.

To sequence the TCRbeta CDR3 region, genomic DNA was isolated from the sorted cells. The immunoSEQ Assay was used for sequencing of TCRbeta CDR3 regions. Sourced from immuneACCESS, this table was stored by TCRdb with only in-frame sequences that have V and J called. A share of the clones is absent; for the studies checked, an unresolved V gene accounts for under half, and the remainder has no known explanation. This sample gives approximately 58,000 clones in total; roughly 84% of them show up just once. The ten top clones hold roughly 4.4% of the sample. From its cysteine to its phenylalanine, the CDR3 spans 13 amino acids. Only the CDR3 part of the read is kept: 39 bases, read in frame from the first base. The junction carries 13 bases between V and J, which are trimmed by 1 base and 9 bases respectively. The germline V gene (reference sequence) sets CDR1 to LNHDA and CDR2 to SQIVND. What the work shows at the level of the full study, not this receptor alone: At doses of 0.1 to 3.0 mg/kg, clonal expansion of both CD4+ and CD8+ blood T cells was observed from baseline to week 6. On average, CD8+ T cells showed more expanded clones than CD4+ T cells after ivuxolimab. Low levels of normalized T-cell clonal expansion were also seen in some nonresponding patients. In the 0.1-3.0 mg/kg groups, partial responders were among the patients with the lowest normalized peripheral clonal expansion, particularly in CD8+ T cells. The antigen specificity of the clonally expanded peripheral T cells was not determined.

The input for sequencing was CD4+ or CD8+ T cells sorted from blood, taken in a trial of the OX40 agonist ivuxolimab. The receptor comes from an adult with an advanced solid tumor such as melanoma, head and neck, liver or kidney cancer. This chain is built from TRBV19 and TRBJ2-7, with the D segment identity uncertain. This receptor has the CDR3 CASSIVESLLQYF. The sequenced DNA: TGTGCCAGTAGTATAGTGGAATCCCTGTTGCAGTACTTC.